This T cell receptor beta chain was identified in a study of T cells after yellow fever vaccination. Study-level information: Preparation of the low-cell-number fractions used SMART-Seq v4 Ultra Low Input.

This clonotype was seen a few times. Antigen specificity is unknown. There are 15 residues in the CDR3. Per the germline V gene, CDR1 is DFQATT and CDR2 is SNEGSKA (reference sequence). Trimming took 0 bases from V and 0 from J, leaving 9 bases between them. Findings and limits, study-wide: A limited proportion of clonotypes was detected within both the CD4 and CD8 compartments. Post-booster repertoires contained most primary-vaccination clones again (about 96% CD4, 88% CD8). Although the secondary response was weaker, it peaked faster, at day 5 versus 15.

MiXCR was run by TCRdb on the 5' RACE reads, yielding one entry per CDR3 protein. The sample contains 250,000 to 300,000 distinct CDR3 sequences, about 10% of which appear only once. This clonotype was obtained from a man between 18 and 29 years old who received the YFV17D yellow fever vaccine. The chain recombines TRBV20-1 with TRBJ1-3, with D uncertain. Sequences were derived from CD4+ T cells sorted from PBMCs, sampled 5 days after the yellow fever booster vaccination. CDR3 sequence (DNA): TGCAGTGCTAGAGATGGGAAGGGCTCTGGAAACACCATATATTTT. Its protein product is CSARDGKGSGNTIYF.